Sequencing of this T cell receptor beta chain was carried out in a study of cytomegalovirus exposure and HLA in healthy donors. CDR1 and CDR2 from the germline V gene are LGHNT and FRNRAP. Trimming took 1 base from V and 5 from J, leaving 11 bases between them. The CDR3 extends over 15 amino acids. The PCR used 60 Vbeta and 13 Jbeta primers. Measured with immunoSEQ multiplex PCR; TCRdb has only the in-frame clones, and not every one. There are over 100,000 clones in the sample; less than 85% occur only once, and approximately 2.1% lies in the top ten. The chain has TRBV12-5 and TRBJ2-2; tentative D call: TRBD1 (5 bases). This TCR came from a woman between 40 and 55 years old in good health and CMV-seropositive. The specimen sequenced was PBMCs. CDR3 in amino acids: CASGLGQGGTGELFF. The CDR3 coding sequence is TGTGCTAGTGGTTTGGGGCAGGGTGGAACCGGGGAGCTGTTTTTT. Together with reference TRBV12-5 and TRBJ2-2, the CDR3 gives the full variable domain: DARVTQTPRHKVTEMGQEVTMRCQPILGHNTVFWYRQTMMQGLELLAYFRNRAPLDDSGMPKDRFSAEMPDATLATLKIQPSEPRDSAVYFCASGLGQGGTGELFFGEGSRLTVL.